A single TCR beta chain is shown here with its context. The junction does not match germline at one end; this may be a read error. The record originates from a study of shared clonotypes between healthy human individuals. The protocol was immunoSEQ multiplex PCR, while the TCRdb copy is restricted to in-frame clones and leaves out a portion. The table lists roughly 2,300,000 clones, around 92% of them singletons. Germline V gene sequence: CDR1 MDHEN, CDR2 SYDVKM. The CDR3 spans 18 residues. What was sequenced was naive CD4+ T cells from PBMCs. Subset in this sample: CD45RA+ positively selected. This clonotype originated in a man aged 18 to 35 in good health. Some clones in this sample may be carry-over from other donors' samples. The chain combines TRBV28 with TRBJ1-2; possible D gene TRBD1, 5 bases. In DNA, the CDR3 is TGCGTCGTCTGCCCCGGAGGGACGGCCGGAAGAGCTAACTATGGCTACACCTTC. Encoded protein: CVVCPGGTAGRANYGYTF.